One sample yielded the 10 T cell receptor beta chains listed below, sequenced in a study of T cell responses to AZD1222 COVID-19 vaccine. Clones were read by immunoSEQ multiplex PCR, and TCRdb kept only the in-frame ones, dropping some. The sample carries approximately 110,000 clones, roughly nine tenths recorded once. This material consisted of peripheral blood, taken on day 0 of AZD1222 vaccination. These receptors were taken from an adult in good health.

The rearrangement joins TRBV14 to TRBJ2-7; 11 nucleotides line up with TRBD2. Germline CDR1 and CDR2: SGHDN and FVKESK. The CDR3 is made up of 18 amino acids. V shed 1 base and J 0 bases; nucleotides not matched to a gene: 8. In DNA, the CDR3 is TGTGCCAGCAGCCAAGGGGTAGGACTAGCGGGTACCTCCTACGAGCAGTACTTC. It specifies CASSQGVGLAGTSYEQYF.

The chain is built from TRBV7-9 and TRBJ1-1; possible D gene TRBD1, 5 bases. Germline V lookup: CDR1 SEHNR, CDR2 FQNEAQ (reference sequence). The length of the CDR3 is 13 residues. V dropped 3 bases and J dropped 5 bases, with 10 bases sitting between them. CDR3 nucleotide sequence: TGTGCCAGCAGCTTCCAGGGTAGGACTGAAGCTTTCTTT. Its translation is CASSFQGRTEAFF. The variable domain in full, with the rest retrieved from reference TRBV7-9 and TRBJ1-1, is DTGVSQNPRHKITKRGQNVTFRCDPISEHNRLYWYRQTLGQGPEFLTYFQNEAQLEKSRLLSDRFSAERPKGSFSTLEIQRTEQGDSAMYLCASSFQGRTEAFFGQGTRLTVV.

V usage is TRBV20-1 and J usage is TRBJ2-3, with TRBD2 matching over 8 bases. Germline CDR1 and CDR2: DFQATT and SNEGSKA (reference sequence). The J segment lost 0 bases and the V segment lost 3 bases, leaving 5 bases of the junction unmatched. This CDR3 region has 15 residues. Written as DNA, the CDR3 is TGCAGTGCTAGTACTAGCGGACTTAGCACAGATACGCAGTATTTT. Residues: CSASTSGLSTDTQYF.

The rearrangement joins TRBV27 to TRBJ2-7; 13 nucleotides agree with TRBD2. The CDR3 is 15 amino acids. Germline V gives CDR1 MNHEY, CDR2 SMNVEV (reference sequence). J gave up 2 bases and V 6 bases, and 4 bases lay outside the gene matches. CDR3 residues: CASRRGLAGTYEQYF. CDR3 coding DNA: TGTGCCAGCAGGCGGGGACTAGCGGGAACCTACGAGCAGTACTTC.

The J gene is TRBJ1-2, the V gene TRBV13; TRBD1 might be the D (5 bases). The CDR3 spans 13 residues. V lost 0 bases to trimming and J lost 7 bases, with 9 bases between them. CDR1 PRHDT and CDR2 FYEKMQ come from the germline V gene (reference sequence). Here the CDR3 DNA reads TGTGCCAGCAGCTTAGGAGGGGTGGGTGGCTACACCTTC. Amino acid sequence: CASSLGGVGGYTF. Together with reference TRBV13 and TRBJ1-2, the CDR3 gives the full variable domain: AAGVIQSPRHLIKEKRETATLKCYPIPRHDTVYWYQQGPGQDPQFLISFYEKMQSDKGSIPDRFSAQQFSDYHSELNMSSLELGDSALYFCASSLGGVGGYTFGSGTRLTVV.

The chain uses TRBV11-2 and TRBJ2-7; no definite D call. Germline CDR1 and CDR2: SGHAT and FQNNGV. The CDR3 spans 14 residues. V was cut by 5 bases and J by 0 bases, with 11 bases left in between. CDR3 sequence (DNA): TGTGCCAGCAGCGGCTCGAGGAGCTCCTACGAGCAGTACTTC. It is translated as CASSGSRSSYEQYF.

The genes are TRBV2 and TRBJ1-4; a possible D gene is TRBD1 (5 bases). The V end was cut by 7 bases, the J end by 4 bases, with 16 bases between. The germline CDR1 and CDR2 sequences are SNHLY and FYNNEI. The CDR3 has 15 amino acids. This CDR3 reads CASNSGTDRNEKLFF. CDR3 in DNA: TGTGCCAGCAACAGCGGGACCGATCGTAATGAAAAACTGTTTTTT.

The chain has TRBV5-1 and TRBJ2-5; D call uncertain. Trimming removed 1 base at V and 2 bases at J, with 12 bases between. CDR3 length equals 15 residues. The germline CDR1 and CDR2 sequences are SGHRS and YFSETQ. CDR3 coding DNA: TGCGCCAGCAGCTTGAATAGGCAGCAACAAGAGACCCAGTACTTC. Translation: CASSLNRQQQETQYF.

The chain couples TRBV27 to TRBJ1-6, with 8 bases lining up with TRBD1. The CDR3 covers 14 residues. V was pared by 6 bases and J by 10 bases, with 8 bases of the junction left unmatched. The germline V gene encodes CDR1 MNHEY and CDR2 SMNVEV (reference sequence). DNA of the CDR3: TGTGCCAGCAGCCCCGGACAGGGAGAATCACCCCTCCACTTT. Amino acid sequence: CASSPGQGESPLHF.

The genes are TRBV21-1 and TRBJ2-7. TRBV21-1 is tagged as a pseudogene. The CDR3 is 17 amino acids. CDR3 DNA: TGTGCCAGCAGCAAAGTCTATAGGGGACGGATCTCCTACGAGCAGTACTTC. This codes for CASSKVYRGRISYEQYF.